This T cell receptor (beta chain) was documented in a study of blood T cell repertoires in COVID-19. Across the study: Acute and convalescent COVID-19 samples came from the United States, Italy and Spain. T cells, B-cell-depleted T cells, or PBMCs provided the cDNA or gDNA that served as material.

Participants spanned ages about 18 to 90 years and resided in over 20 US areas. Authors' data handling: Reference gene primer amplification in the assay estimated nucleated cell counts. Some clones are missing from TCRdb's copy, which holds only in-frame ones; the method was immunoSEQ multiplex PCR. That table is the source of V, J and clone size, and D and trimming were worked out from the DNA. The table records approximately 210,000 clones, around 88% of them present only once. This CDR3 has 16 residues. Germline V gives CDR1 MNHEY, CDR2 SVGAGI. V trimming: 0 bases; J trimming: 5 bases; junction bases outside the gene matches: 4.

The material sequenced was PBMCs or T cells enriched from blood (not recorded which). The rearrangement links TRBV6-5 to TRBJ2-1; 10 bases align to TRBD2. The source is a woman in her forties or fifties with acute COVID-19. CDR3 DNA: TGTGCCAGCAGTTACTCGAGGACTAGCGGCCACAATGAGCAGTTCTTC. Protein product: CASSYSRTSGHNEQFF.